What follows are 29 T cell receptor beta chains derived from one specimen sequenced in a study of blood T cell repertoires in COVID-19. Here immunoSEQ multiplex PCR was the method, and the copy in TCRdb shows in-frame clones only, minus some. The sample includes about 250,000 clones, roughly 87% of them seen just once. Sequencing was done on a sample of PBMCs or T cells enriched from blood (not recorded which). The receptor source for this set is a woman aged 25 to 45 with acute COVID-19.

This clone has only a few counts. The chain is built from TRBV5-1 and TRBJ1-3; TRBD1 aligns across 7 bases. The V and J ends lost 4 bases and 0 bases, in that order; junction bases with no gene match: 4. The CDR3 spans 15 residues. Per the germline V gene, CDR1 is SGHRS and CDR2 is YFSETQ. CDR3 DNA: TGCGCCAGCAGCACACAGGGGACCTCTGGAAACACCATATATTTT. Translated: CASSTQGTSGNTIYF.

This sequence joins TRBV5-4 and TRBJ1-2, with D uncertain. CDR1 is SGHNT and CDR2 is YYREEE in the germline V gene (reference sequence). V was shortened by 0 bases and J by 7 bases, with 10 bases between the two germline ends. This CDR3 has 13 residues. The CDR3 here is CASSLGRPVGYTF. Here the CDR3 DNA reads TGTGCCAGCAGCTTGGGCCGCCCGGTTGGCTACACCTTC.

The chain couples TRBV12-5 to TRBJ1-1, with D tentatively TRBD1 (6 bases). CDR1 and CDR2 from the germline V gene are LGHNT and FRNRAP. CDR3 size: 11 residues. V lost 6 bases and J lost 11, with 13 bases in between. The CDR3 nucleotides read TGTGCTAGTGGCCCTACAGGGATGGCTTTCTTT. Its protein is CASGPTGMAFF.

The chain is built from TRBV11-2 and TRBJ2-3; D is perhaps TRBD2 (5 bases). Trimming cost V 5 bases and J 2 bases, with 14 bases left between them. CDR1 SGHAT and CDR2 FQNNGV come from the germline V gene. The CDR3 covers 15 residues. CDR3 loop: CASSQRTLYTDTQYF. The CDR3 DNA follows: TGTGCCAGCAGCCAAAGGACTCTATACACAGATACGCAGTATTTT.

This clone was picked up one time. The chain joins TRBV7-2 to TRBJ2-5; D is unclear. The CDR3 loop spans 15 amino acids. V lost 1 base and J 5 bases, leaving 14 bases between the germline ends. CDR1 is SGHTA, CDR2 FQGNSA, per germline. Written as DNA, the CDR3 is TGTGCCAGCAGCTTAGTGTCGCCCCCTAGGGAGACCCAGTACTTC. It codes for CASSLVSPPRETQYF. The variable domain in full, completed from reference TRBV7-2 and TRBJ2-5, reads GAGVSQSPSNKVTEKGKDVELRCDPISGHTALYWYRQSLGQGLEFLIYFQGNSAPDKSGLPSDRFSAERTGGSVSTLTIQRTQQEDSAVYLCASSLVSPPRETQYFGPGTRLLVL.

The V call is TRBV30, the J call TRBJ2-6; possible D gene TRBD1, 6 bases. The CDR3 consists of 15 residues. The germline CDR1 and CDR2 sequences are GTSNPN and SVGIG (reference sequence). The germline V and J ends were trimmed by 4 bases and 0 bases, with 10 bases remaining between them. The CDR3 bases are TGTGCCTGGACTACAGGGAGCTCTGGGGCCAACGTCCTGACTTTC. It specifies CAWTTGSSGANVLTF.

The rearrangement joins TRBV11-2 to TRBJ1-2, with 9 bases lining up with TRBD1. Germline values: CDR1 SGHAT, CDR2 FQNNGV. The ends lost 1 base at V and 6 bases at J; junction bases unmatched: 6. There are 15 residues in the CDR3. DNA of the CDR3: TGTGCCAGCAGCTTAGCCGCGGACAGGGGACATGGCTACACCTTC. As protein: CASSLAADRGHGYTF.

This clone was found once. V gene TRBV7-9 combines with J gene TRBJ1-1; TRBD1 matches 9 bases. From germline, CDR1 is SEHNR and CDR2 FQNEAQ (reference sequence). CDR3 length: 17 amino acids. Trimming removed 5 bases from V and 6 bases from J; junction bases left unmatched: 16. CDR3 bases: TGTGCCAGCAGCCGACGGCCCGGGACAGGGAAATTTTCTGAAGCTTTCTTT. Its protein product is CASSRRPGTGKFSEAFF.

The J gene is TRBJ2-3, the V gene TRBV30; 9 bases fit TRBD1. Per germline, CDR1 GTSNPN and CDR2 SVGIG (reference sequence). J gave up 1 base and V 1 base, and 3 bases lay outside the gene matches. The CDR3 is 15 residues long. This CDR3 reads CAWSEGTGRTDTQYF. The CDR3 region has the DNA TGTGCCTGGAGTGAAGGGACAGGGCGCACAGATACGCAGTATTTT.

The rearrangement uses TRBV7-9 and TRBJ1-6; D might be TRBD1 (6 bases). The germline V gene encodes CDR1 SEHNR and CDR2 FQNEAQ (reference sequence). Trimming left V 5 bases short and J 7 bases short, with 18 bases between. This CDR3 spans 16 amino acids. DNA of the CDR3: TGTGCCAGCAGCCTCTTACAGGGTATAAGAAATTCACCCCTCCACTTT. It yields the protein CASSLLQGIRNSPLHF.

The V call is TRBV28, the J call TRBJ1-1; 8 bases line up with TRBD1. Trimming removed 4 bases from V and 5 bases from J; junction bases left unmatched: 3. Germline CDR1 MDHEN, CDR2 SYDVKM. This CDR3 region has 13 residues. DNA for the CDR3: TGTGCCAGCAGTTCGCAGGGGGCAACTGAAGCTTTCTTT. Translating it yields CASSSQGATEAFF. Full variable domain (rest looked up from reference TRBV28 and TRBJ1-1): DVKVTQSSRYLVKRTGEKVFLECVQDMDHENMFWYRQDPGLGLRLIYFSYDVKMKEKGDIPEGYSVSREKKERFSLILESASTNQTSMYLCASSSQGATEAFFGQGTRLTVV.

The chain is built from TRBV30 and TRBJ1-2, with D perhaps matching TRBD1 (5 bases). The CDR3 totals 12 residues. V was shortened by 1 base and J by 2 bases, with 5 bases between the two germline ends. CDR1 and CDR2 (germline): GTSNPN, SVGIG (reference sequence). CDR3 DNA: TGTGCCTGGAGTGCAGGGAACTATGGCTACACCTTC. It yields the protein CAWSAGNYGYTF. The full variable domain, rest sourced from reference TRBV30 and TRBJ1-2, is SQTIHQWPATLVQPVGSPLSLECTVEGTSNPNLYWYRQAAGRGLQLLFYSVGIGQISSEVPQNLSASRPQDRQFILSSKKLLLSDSGFYLCAWSAGNYGYTFGSGTRLTVV.

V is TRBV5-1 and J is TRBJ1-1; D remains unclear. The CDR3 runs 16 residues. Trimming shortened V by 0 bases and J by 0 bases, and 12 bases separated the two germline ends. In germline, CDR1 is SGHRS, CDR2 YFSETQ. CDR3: CASSLDSSLMNTEAFF. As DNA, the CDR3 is TGCGCCAGCAGCTTGGACAGCAGCTTAATGAACACTGAAGCTTTCTTT.

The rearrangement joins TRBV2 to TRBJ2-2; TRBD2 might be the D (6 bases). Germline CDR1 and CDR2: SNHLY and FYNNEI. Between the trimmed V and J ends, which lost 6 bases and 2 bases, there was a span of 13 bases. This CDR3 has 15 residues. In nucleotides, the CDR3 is TGTGCCAGCAGGGTAGCGGCCTTAAACACCGGGGAGCTGTTTTTT. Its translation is CASRVAALNTGELFF.

The CDR3 reads CASSPPGGWEQYF. CDR3 DNA sequence: TGTGCCAGCTCACCACCGGGCGGGTGGGAGCAGTACTTC. The chain links TRBV18 to TRBJ2-7; D is perhaps TRBD2 (5 bases). Germline CDR1 and CDR2: KGHSH and LQKENI. The ends were cut back, 0 bases at V and 7 bases at J, with 10 bases in the middle. The CDR3 has 13 residues.

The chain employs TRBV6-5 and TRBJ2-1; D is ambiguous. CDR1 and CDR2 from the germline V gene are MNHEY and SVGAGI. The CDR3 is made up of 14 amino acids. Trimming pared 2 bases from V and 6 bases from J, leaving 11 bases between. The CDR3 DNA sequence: TGTGCCAGCAGTTACATCCAGCGAACCAATGAGCAGTTCTTC. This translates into CASSYIQRTNEQFF.

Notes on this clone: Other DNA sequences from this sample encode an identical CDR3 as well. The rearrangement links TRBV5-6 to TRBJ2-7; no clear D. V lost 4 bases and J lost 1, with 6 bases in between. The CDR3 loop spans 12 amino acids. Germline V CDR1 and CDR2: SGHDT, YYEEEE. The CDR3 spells CASSRGSYEQYF. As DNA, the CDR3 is TGTGCCAGCAGCCGAGGTTCCTACGAGCAGTACTTC.

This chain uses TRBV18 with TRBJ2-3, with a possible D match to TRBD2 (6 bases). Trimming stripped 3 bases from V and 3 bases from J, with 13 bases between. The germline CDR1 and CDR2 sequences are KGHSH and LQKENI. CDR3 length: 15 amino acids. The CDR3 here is CASSPALEGTDTQYF. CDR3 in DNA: TGTGCCAGCTCACCCGCTTTGGAGGGAACAGATACGCAGTATTTT.

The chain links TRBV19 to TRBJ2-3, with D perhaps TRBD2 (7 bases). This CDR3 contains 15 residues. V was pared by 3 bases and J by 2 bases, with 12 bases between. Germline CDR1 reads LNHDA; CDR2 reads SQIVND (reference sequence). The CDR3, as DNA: TGTGCCAGTAGTATTGGCGGGGGCTACACAGATACGCAGTATTTT. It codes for CASSIGGGYTDTQYF.

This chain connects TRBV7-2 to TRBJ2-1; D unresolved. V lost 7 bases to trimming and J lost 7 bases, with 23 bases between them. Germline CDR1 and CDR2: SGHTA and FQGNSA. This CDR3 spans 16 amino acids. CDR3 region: CASTIAVVGSTNEQFF. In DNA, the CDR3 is TGTGCCAGCACCATCGCGGTGGTCGGTAGTACGAATGAGCAGTTCTTC.

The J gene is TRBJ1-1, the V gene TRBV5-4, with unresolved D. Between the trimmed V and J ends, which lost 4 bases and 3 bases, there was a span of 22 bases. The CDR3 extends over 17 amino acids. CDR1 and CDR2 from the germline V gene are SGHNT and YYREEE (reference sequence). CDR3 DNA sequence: TGTGCCAGCAGCCTATTACTCCCGACACGCGGGGACACTGAAGCTTTCTTT. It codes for CASSLLLPTRGDTEAFF. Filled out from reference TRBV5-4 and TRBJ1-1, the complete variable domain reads ETGVTQSPTHLIKTRGQQVTLRCSSQSGHNTVSWYQQALGQGPQFIFQYYREEENGRGNFPPRFSGLQFPNYSSELNVNALELDDSALYLCASSLLLPTRGDTEAFFGQGTRLTVV.

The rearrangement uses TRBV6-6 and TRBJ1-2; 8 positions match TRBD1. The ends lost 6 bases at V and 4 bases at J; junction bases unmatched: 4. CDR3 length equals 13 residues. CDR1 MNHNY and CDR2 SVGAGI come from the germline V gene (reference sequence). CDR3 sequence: CASSRDRGYGYTF. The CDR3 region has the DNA TGTGCCAGCAGCCGCGACAGGGGCTATGGCTACACCTTC.

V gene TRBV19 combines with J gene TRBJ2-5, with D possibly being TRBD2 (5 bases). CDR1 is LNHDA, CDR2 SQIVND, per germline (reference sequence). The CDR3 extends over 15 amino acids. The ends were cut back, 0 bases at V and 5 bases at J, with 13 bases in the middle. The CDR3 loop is CASSIDQTGMETQYF. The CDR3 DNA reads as TGTGCCAGTAGTATAGATCAGACGGGAATGGAGACCCAGTACTTC.

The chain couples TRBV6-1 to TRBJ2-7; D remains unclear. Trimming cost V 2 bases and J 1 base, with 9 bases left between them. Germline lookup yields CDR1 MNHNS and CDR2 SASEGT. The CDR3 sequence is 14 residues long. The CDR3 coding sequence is TGTGCCAGCAGTGAATCCCTGCTATCCTACGAGCAGTACTTC. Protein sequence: CASSESLLSYEQYF.

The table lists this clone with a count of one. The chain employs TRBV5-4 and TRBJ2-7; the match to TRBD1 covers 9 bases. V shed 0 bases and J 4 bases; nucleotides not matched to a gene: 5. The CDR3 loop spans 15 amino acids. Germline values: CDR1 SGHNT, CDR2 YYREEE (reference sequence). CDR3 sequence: CASSLGGTGTYEQYF. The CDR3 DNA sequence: TGTGCCAGCAGCTTGGGGGGGACAGGGACATACGAGCAGTACTTC. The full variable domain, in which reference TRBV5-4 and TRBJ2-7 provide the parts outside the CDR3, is ETGVTQSPTHLIKTRGQQVTLRCSSQSGHNTVSWYQQALGQGPQFIFQYYREEENGRGNFPPRFSGLQFPNYSSELNVNALELDDSALYLCASSLGGTGTYEQYFGPGTRLTVT.

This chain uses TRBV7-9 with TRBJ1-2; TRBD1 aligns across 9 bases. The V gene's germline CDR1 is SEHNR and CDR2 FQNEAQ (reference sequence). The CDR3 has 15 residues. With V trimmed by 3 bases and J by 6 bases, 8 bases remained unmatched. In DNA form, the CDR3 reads TGTGCCAGCAGCTTGGACAGGGGAGAATCGGATGGCTACACCTTC. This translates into CASSLDRGESDGYTF.

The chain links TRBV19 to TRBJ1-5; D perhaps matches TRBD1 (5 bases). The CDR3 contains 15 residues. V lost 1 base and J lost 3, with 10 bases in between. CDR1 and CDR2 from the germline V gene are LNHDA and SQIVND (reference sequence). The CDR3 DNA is TGTGCCAGTAGTATAGGACAGTCTAACAATCAGCCCCAGCATTTT. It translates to CASSIGQSNNQPQHF.

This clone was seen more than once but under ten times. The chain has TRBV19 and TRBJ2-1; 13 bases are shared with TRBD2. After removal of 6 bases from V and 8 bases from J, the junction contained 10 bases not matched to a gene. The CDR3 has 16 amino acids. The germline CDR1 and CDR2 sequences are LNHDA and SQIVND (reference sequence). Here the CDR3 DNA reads TGTGCCAGTAGGCCCGGGGGGACTAGCGGGATCGATGAGCAGTTCTTC. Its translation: CASRPGGTSGIDEQFF.

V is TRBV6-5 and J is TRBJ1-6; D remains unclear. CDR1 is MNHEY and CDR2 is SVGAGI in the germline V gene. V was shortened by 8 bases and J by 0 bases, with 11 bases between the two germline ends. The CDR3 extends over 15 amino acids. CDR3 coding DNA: TGTGCCAGCGTACAGTTCCTCTCCTATAATTCACCCCTCCACTTT. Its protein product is CASVQFLSYNSPLHF.